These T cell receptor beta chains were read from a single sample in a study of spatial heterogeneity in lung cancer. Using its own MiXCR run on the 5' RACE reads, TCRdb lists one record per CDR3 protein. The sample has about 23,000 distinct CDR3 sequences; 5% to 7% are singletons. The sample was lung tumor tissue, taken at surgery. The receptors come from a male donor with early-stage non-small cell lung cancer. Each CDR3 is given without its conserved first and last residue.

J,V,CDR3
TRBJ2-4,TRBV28,ASSLDRPNIQY
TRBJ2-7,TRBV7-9,ASSSGTSGVNEQY
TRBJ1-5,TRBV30,AWSSGGRQPQH
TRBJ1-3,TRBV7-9,ASSSSTVSRSGNTIY
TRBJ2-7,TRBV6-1,ASMTGAGGFPYEQY
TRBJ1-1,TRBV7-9,ASRGQGMNTEAF
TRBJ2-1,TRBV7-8,ASSSRTSGAWAEQF
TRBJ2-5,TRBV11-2,ASSRDNQETQY
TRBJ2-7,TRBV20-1,SARSLGHLTYEQY
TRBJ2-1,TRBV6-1,ASSQQGANEQF
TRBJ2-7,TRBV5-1,ASSLSAAYEQY
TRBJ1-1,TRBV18,ASSPSGQGREAF
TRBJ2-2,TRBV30,AWSNLAGDTGELF
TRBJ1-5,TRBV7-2,ASSPRAQSDQPQH
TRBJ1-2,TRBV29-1,RVGHSAGGYT
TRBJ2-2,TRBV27,ASSPMRTGELF
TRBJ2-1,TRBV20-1,SARSGVPYNEQF
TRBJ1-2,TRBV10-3,AITSSPLRTDAPTNYGYT
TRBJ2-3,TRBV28,ASRSPADTQY
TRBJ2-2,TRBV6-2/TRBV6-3,ASSPWTGETGELF
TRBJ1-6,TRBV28,ASSLCPGVHPLPLH
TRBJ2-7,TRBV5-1,ASSLAGEGFRSYEQY
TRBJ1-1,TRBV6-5,ASSPTGDGVAEAF
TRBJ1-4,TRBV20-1,STQTGRDEKLF
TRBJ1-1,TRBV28,ASSSAGTVNTEAF
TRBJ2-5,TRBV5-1,ASSLGAAVGTQY
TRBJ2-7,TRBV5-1,ASSLSAQGYEQY
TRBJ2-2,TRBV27,ASSPWANTGELF
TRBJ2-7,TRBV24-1,ATSETGQYEQY
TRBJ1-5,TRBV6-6,ASSYGYRGISNQPQH
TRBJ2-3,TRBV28,ASSTLAGGSADTQY
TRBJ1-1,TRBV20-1,SARGDRGEAF
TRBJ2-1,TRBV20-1,SAAPLAGPL
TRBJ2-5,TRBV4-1,ASSQVALAETQY
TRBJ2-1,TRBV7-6,ASSSDSYNEQF
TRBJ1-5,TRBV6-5,ASSYTAVNQPQH
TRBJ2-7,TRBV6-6,ASSYGGNYEQY
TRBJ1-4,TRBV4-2,ASSHLFLTANEKLF
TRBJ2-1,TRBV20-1,SALDRTSGETNEQF
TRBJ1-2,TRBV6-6,ASSYLRGRHPDYGYT
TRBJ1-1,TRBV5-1,ASSLLQGGTEAF
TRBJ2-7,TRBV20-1,SAIGSLMVSYEQY
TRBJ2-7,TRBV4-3,ASSQDLGGSEQY
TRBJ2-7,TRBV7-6,ASSLGLAQYEQY
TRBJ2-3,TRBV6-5,ASSGTGGDMQY
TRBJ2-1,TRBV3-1,ASSQVPQAGGRDEQF
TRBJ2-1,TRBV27,ASSLVREGLNEQF
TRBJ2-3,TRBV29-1,SVVFWGRTDTQY
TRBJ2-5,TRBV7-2,ASSAKVGVPQY
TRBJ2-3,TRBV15,ATSSRRGRSSTDTQY
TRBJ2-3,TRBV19,ASRPGLGYADTQY
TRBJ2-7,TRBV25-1,ASSGPESSYEQY
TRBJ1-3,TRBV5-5,ASSTTGGSSGNTIY
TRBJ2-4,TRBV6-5,ASSPAGGVHKAKNIQY
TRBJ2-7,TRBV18,ASSPSSSGRAGEQY